These 23 T cell receptor beta chains were all obtained from the same sample, sequenced in a study of blood T cell repertoires in COVID-19. Using immunoSEQ multiplex PCR, the repertoire was profiled, and TCRdb retains in-frame clones only, with some absent. The sample includes roughly 120,000 clones, less than 90% of them seen just once. Sequencing input: peripheral blood. The receptors were gathered from a man aged 65-85 years with acute or convalescent COVID-19.

The chain links TRBV30 to TRBJ1-1; D is undetermined. In germline, CDR1 is GTSNPN, CDR2 SVGIG (reference sequence). The CDR3 length is 13 residues. V gave up 4 bases and J gave up 5 bases, with 14 bases separating them. CDR3 in DNA: TGTGCCTGGAATCAACTGGGAGGGACTGAAGCTTTCTTT. Protein: CAWNQLGGTEAFF.

The CDR3 loop is CASSPPGTDNEKLFF. Written as DNA, the CDR3 is TGTGCCAGTAGTCCCCCCGGGACAGACAATGAAAAACTGTTTTTT. This chain joins TRBV19 and TRBJ1-4; 7 positions agree with TRBD1. This CDR3 has 15 amino acids. CDR1 is LNHDA, CDR2 SQIVND, per germline (reference sequence). V gave up 5 bases and J gave up 5 bases; unmatched junction bases: 8.

This clone was seen a few times. This sequence joins TRBV2 and TRBJ2-7; unclear D gene. Germline V CDR1 and CDR2: SNHLY, FYNNEI. V lost 5 bases and J lost 9, with 23 bases in between. The CDR3 has 15 residues. The CDR3 region is CASSPMAPVGGGQYF. CDR3 coding DNA: TGTGCCAGCAGTCCCATGGCTCCGGTAGGTGGCGGGCAGTACTTC.

The genes are TRBV11-2 and TRBJ2-3; the match to TRBD1 covers 9 bases. With 3 bases clipped from V and 3 bases from J, the junction kept 7 bases outside the gene matches. Germline loops: CDR1 SGHAT, CDR2 FQNNGV. CDR3 length equals 16 residues. The CDR3 sequence is CASSFPQGAPTDTQYF. The DNA of the CDR3 is TGTGCCAGCAGCTTTCCACAGGGGGCGCCAACAGATACGCAGTATTTT.

The gene calls are TRBV5-1 and TRBJ2-7; a possible D gene is TRBD2 (6 bases). Deletions cut 0 bases from V and 5 bases from J, with 12 bases between. The CDR3 runs to 14 residues. Germline assignment: CDR1 SGHRS and CDR2 YFSETQ. The CDR3 sequence: CASSLGQGGNEQYF. CDR3 nucleotide sequence: TGCGCCAGCAGCTTGGGTCAGGGAGGAAACGAGCAGTACTTC.

CDR3 sequence reads: CATTELGYGTNEKLFF. CDR3 sequence (DNA): TGTGCCACCACCGAGCTCGGGTATGGGACTAATGAAAAACTGTTTTTT. The J gene is TRBJ1-4, the V gene TRBV24-1; no definite D call. Germline CDR1 is KGHDR and CDR2 is SFDVKD. CDR3 length: 16 amino acids. Trimming left V 8 bases short and J 2 bases short, with 17 bases between.

V usage is TRBV9 and J usage is TRBJ1-3, with a weak D call TRBD1 (6 bases). V was trimmed by 0 bases and J by 1 base, leaving 23 bases between them. The CDR3 contains 20 residues. CDR1 SGDLS and CDR2 YYNGEE come from the germline V gene. The CDR3 DNA is TGTGCCAGCAGCGTAGCTCCGATGACAGGTTCCAGCCCTTCTGGAAACACCATATATTTT. This gives the protein CASSVAPMTGSSPSGNTIYF.

This sequence joins TRBV20-1 and TRBJ2-5; TRBD2 might be the D (5 bases). Germline V gene data show CDR1 as DFQATT and CDR2 as SNEGSKA (reference sequence). This CDR3 is built from 13 residues. The V end was cut by 3 bases, the J end by 1 base, with 9 bases between. The CDR3 region is CSASLAGQETQYF. For the CDR3, the DNA is TGCAGTGCTAGTCTGGCGGGCCAAGAGACCCAGTACTTC.

The V gene is TRBV19, the J gene TRBJ2-5; D is perhaps TRBD2 (6 bases). V dropped 5 bases and J dropped 5 bases, with 18 bases sitting between them. CDR1 is LNHDA and CDR2 is SQIVND in the germline V gene (reference sequence). The CDR3 is made up of 15 amino acids. CDR3 region: CASSAGTRGWETQYF. The CDR3 nucleotides are TGTGCCAGTAGTGCCGGGACTCGGGGATGGGAGACCCAGTACTTC.

The chain joins TRBV6-5 to TRBJ1-6; no clear D. The V gene lost 2 bases and the J gene lost 0 bases, with 8 bases spanning the gap. The CDR3 consists of 16 residues. Germline values: CDR1 MNHEY, CDR2 SVGAGI. The CDR3 is CASSYRSSSYNSPLHF. As DNA, the CDR3 is TGTGCCAGCAGTTACAGGAGTAGCTCCTATAATTCACCCCTCCACTTT.

This chain connects TRBV7-8 to TRBJ2-5; 9 bases are shared with TRBD1. Per the germline V gene, CDR1 is SGHVS and CDR2 is FQNEAQ. The CDR3 is 13 amino acids. The junction had 2 bases not matched to a gene; V was cut back by 5 bases and J by 4 bases. The DNA for the CDR3 is TGTGCCAGCAGCCGGGACAGGGTAGAGACCCAGTACTTC. Residues: CASSRDRVETQYF.

For the CDR3, the DNA is TGTGCCAGCTCACCGGTTCCGGCGGGGGTTAACGAGCAGTACTTC. It codes for CASSPVPAGVNEQYF. The chain couples TRBV18 to TRBJ2-7; 7 positions match TRBD2. The V and J ends lost 3 bases and 5 bases, in that order; junction bases with no gene match: 10. The V gene's germline CDR1 is KGHSH and CDR2 LQKENI. The CDR3 loop spans 15 amino acids.

The chain combines TRBV6-5 with TRBJ2-3; TRBD1 agrees at 7 bases. V dropped 6 bases and J dropped 0; count of bases not matched to a gene: 6. Germline CDR1 MNHEY, CDR2 SVGAGI. The CDR3 extends over 15 amino acids. The CDR3 loop reads CASRFRDRSTDTQYF. The CDR3 nucleotides are TGTGCCAGCAGGTTCCGGGACAGAAGCACAGATACGCAGTATTTT.

This clone was detected only once. The gene calls are TRBV7-9 and TRBJ1-2, with a possible D match to TRBD1 (6 bases). V lost 7 bases and J 3 bases, leaving 12 bases between the germline ends. Germline V CDR1 and CDR2: SEHNR, FQNEAQ (reference sequence). The CDR3 totals 13 residues. This chain's CDR3 is CASIVQGHYGYTF. CDR3 sequence (DNA): TGTGCCAGCATCGTACAGGGACACTATGGCTACACCTTC.

V gene TRBV3-1 (or the pseudogene TRBV3-2) combines with J gene TRBJ1-2; TRBD1 matches 9 bases. Trimming at V came to 0 bases and at J to 5 bases, leaving 4 bases not matched to a gene. This CDR3 has 15 amino acids. Germline values: CDR1 LGHDT, CDR2 YNNKEL (reference sequence). CDR3 in amino acids: CASSQDTGQGYGYTF. The DNA for the CDR3 is TGTGCCAGCAGCCAAGATACGGGACAGGGTTATGGCTACACCTTC.

The chain couples TRBV6-5 to TRBJ1-1; D is undetermined. Looked up from germline, CDR1 is MNHEY and CDR2 is SVGAGI. V was pared by 2 bases and J by 4 bases, with 11 bases between. The CDR3 runs 14 residues. The CDR3, as DNA: TGTGCCAGCAGTTACGAGGCAGTCCGCACTGAAGCTTTCTTT. It yields the protein CASSYEAVRTEAFF.

The genes are TRBV4-2 and TRBJ2-6, with a tentative D call TRBD2 (6 bases). In germline, CDR1 is LGHNA, CDR2 YNFKEQ. CDR3 size: 16 residues. V lost 0 bases to trimming and J lost 4 bases, with 10 bases between them. CDR3 DNA: TGTGCCAGCAGCCAAGACGGGGGAGGAGGGGCCAACGTCCTGACTTTC. The encoded protein is CASSQDGGGGANVLTF.

Concerning this clone: Just one base apart from a much larger clone, this may be a read error. The chain links TRBV6-1 to TRBJ2-7, with D unresolved. CDR1 and CDR2 (germline): MNHNS, SASEGT. V was trimmed by 3 bases and J by 1 base, leaving 4 bases between them. The CDR3 loop spans 12 amino acids. The CDR3 nucleotides are TGTGCCAGCAGTGACAGTTCCTACGAGCAGTACTTC. Its protein is CASSDSSYEQYF.

CDR3 nucleotide sequence: TGTGCCAGCAGTTTGAATCGCGGCTACGAGCAGTACTTC. Its translation is CASSLNRGYEQYF. V usage is TRBV6-2 or TRBV6-3 and J usage is TRBJ2-7; no clear D. The CDR3 covers 13 residues. CDR1 MNHEY and CDR2 SVGEGT come from the germline V gene. Trimming stripped 4 bases from V and 3 bases from J, with 10 bases between.

This chain connects TRBV2 to TRBJ2-5, with D possibly TRBD1 on 6 matching bases. From germline, CDR1 is SNHLY and CDR2 FYNNEI. This CDR3 spans 12 amino acids. V lost 6 bases and J 5 bases, leaving 10 bases between the germline ends. CDR3 region: CASRDSGETQYF. The CDR3 bases are TGTGCCAGCAGGGACAGTGGGGAGACCCAGTACTTC.

This chain connects TRBV18 to TRBJ2-2; TRBD1 aligns across 7 bases. With 0 bases clipped from V and 5 bases from J, the junction kept 9 bases outside the gene matches. This CDR3 comprises 17 residues. Germline V gene data show CDR1 as KGHSH and CDR2 as LQKENI. The CDR3 reads CASSPPRANRGTGELFF. The CDR3 DNA is TGTGCCAGCTCACCACCACGGGCCAACAGGGGAACCGGGGAGCTGTTTTTT.

The chain uses TRBV4-1 and TRBJ1-6, with D possibly being TRBD1 (5 bases). The CDR3 contains 19 residues. V lost 0 bases to trimming and J lost 3 bases, with 18 bases between them. CDR1 is MGHRA and CDR2 is YSYEKL in the germline V gene. CDR3 protein: CASSQDLGKGFDYNSPLHF. The CDR3 bases are TGCGCCAGCAGCCAAGACTTAGGAAAGGGGTTCGACTATAATTCACCCCTCCACTTT.

J is TRBJ1-2 and V is TRBV14; weak D call: TRBD1 (5 bases). With 0 bases removed from V and 6 bases from J, the gap between germline ends came to 14 bases. Germline V gene lookup returns CDR1 SGHDN and CDR2 FVKESK. The CDR3 sequence is 15 residues long. The DNA of the CDR3 is TGTGCCAGCAGCCAAGAGCTTCCGACAGATCATGGCTACACCTTC. It codes for CASSQELPTDHGYTF. Based on the CDR3 plus reference TRBV14 and TRBJ1-2, the full variable domain is EAGVTQFPSHSVIEKGQTVTLRCDPISGHDNLYWYRRVMGKEIKFLLHFVKESKQDESGMPNNRFLAERTGGTYSTLKVQPAELEDSGVYFCASSQELPTDHGYTFGSGTRLTVV.